The T cell receptor beta chain described here comes from a study of neurological immune-mediated disorders. General study findings and limits: The most TCR clonal expansion was seen in HTLV-1-associated myelopathy, and the least was seen in multiple sclerosis, which fell below healthy controls. The repertoires of 18 of 34 multiple sclerosis patients were placed by phylogenetic grouping in a single related-CDR3 cluster, which may be a signature.

The length of the CDR3 is 13 residues. Trimming took 6 bases from V and 3 from J, leaving 12 bases between them. The V gene's germline CDR1 is SNHLY and CDR2 FYNNEI. Using its own MiXCR run on the 5' RACE reads, TCRdb lists one record per CDR3 protein. The profile shows tens of thousands of distinct CDR3 sequences, almost 6% of them singletons. The sample's time point: longitudinal time-point 2. Comment on this clonotype: Antigen specificity is unknown.

Sequencing input: PBMCs. The chain has TRBV2 and TRBJ2-7; D might be TRBD1 (6 bases). The receptor was isolated from a woman aged 55-69 years with multiple sclerosis. CDR3: CASRGTQDYEQYF. DNA for the CDR3: TGTGCCAGCAGAGGGACACAAGACTACGAGCAGTACTTC.